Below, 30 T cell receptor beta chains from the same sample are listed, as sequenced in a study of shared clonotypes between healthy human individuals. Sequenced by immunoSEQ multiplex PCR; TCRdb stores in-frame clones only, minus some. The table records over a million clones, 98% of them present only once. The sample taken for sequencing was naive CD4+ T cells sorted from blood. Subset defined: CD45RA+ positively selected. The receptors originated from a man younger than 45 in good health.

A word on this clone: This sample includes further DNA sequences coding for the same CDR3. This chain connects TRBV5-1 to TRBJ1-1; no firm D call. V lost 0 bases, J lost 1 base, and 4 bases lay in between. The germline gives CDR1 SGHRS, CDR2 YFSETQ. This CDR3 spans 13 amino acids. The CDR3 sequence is CASSLGRNTEAFF. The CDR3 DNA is TGCGCCAGCAGCTTGGGGAGGAACACTGAAGCTTTCTTT.

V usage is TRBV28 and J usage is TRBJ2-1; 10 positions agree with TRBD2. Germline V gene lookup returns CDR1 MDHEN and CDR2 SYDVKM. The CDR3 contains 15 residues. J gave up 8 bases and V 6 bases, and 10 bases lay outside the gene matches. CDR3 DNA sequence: TGTGCCAGCAGCCAGCTAGCGGGAGAAACGCATGAGCAGTTCTTC. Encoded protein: CASSQLAGETHEQFF.

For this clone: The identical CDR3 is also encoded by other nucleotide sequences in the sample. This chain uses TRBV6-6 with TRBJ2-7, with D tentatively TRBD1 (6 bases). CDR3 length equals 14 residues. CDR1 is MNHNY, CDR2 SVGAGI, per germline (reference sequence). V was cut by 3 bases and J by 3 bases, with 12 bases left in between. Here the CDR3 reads CASSYPGQNYEQYF. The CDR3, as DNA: TGTGCCAGCAGTTATCCGGGACAAAACTACGAGCAGTACTTC.

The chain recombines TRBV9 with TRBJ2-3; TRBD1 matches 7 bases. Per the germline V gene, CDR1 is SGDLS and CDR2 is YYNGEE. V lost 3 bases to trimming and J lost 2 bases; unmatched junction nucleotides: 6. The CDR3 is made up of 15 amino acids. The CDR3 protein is CASSGQGSATDTQYF. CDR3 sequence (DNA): TGTGCCAGCAGCGGACAGGGTTCCGCCACAGATACGCAGTATTTT.

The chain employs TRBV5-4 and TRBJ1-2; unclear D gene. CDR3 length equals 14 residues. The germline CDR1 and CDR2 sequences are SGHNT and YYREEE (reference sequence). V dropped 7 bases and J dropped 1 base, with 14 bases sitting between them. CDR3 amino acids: CASRELQSNYGYTF. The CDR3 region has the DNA TGTGCCAGCCGCGAGCTACAGAGTAACTATGGCTACACCTTC. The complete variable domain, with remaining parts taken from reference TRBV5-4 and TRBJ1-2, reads ETGVTQSPTHLIKTRGQQVTLRCSSQSGHNTVSWYQQALGQGPQFIFQYYREEENGRGNFPPRFSGLQFPNYSSELNVNALELDDSALYLCASRELQSNYGYTFGSGTRLTVV.

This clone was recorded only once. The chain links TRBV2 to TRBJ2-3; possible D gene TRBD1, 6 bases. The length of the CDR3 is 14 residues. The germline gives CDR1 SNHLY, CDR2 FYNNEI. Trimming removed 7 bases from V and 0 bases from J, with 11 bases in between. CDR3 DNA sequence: TGTGCCAGCACCCCCGACAGGAGCACAGATACGCAGTATTTT. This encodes CASTPDRSTDTQYF.

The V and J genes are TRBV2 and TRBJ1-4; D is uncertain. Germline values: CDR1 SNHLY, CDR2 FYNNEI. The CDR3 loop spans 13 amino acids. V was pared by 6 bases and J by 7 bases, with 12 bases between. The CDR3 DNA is TGTGCCAGCAGAAGCGGAGAAACTGAAAAACTGTTTTTT. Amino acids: CASRSGETEKLFF.

CDR3 in DNA: TGCGCCAGCAGCTTGGGTCGGCTGACGCGGGAGACCCAGTACTTC. Translated, it gives CASSLGRLTRETQYF. The rearrangement joins TRBV5-1 to TRBJ2-5, with D unclear. The CDR3 runs 15 residues. Germline V gene sequence: CDR1 SGHRS, CDR2 YFSETQ. Deletions cut 0 bases from V and 5 bases from J, with 14 bases between.

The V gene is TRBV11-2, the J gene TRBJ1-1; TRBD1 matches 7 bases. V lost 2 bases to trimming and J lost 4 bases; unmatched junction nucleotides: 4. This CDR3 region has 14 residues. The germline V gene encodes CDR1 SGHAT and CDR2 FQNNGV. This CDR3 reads CASSLPRGSTEAFF. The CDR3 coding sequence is TGTGCCAGCAGCTTACCCAGGGGGAGCACTGAAGCTTTCTTT.

DNA for the CDR3: TGTGCCAGCAGTTTATTGGAATTCGCGGGGCAGTTCTTC. Translated: CASSLLEFAGQFF. The J gene is TRBJ2-1, the V gene TRBV28; TRBD2 is a possible D gene (5 bases). The CDR3 loop spans 13 amino acids. Germline lookup yields CDR1 MDHEN and CDR2 SYDVKM. The V end lost 1 base, the J end lost 12 bases, and 13 bases lay between the germline ends.

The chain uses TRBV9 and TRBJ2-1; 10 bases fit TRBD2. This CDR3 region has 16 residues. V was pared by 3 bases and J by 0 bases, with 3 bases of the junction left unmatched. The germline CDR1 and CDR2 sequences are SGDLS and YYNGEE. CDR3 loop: CASSGTSGLSYNEQFF. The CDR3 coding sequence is TGTGCCAGCAGCGGGACTAGCGGTCTCTCCTACAATGAGCAGTTCTTC.

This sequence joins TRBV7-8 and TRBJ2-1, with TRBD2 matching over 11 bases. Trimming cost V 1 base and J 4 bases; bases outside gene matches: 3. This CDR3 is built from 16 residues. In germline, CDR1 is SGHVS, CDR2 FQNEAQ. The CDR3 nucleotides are TGTGCCAGCAGCTTAGTAGCGGGAGGGTTGTACAATGAGCAGTTCTTC. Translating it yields CASSLVAGGLYNEQFF.

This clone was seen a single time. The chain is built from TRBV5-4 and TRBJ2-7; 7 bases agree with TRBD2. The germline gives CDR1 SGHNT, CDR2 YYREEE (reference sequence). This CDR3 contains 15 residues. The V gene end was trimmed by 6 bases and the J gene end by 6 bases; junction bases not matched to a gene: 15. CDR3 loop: CASTTHQREVCEQYF. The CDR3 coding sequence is TGTGCCAGCACCACTCATCAGCGGGAAGTCTGCGAGCAGTACTTC.

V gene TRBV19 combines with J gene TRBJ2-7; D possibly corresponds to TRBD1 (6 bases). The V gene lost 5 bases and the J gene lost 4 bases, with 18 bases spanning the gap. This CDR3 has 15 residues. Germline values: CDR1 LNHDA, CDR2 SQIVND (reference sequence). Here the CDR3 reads CASSPSGTPLYEQYF. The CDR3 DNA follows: TGTGCCAGTAGTCCCTCGGGGACACCATTGTACGAGCAGTACTTC.

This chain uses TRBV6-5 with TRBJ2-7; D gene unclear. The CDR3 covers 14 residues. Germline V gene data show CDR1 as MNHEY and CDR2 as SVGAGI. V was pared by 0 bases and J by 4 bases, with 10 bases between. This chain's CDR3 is CASSYSVTSYEQYF. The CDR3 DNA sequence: TGTGCCAGCAGTTACTCGGTTACAAGTTACGAGCAGTACTTC.

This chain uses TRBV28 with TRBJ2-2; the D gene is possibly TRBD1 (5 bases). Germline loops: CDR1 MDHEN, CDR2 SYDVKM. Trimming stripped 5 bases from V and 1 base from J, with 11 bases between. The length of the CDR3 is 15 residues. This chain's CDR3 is CASSPQGLNTGELFF. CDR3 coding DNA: TGTGCCAGCAGTCCCCAGGGCTTGAACACCGGGGAGCTGTTTTTT.

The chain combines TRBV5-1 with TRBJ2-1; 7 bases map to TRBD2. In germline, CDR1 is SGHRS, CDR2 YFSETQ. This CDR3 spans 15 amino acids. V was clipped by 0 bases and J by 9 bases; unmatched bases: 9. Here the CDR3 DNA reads TGCGCCAGCAGCTTGGACCCTGGCTGGGGGGGTGAGCAGTTCTTC. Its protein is CASSLDPGWGGEQFF.

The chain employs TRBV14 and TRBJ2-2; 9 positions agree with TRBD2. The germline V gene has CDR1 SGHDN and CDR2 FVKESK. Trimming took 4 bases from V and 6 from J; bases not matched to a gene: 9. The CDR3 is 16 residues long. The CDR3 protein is CASSRGTSPLPGELFF. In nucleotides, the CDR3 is TGTGCCAGCAGCCGGGGGACTAGCCCGTTGCCCGGGGAGCTGTTTTTT.

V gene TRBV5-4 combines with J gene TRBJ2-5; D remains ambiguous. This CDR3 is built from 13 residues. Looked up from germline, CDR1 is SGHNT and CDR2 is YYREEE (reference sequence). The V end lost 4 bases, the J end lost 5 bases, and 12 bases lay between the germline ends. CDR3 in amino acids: CASSPVGSETQYF. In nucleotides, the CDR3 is TGTGCCAGCAGCCCGGTCGGGTCCGAGACCCAGTACTTC.

CDR3 DNA: TGCGCCAGCAGCCAAGACAGTCCCTACGAGCAGTACTTC. Encoded protein: CASSQDSPYEQYF. V usage is TRBV4-1 and J usage is TRBJ2-7, with D hard to call. The CDR3 extends over 13 amino acids. Per germline, CDR1 MGHRA and CDR2 YSYEKL. Trimming cost V 0 bases and J 2 bases, with 5 bases left between them.

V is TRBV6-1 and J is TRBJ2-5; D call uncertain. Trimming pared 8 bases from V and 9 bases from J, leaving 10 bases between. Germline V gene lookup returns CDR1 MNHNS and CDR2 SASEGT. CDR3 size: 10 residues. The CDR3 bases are TGTGCCAGCTCCGCTCTGGCCCAGTACTTC. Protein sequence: CASSALAQYF.

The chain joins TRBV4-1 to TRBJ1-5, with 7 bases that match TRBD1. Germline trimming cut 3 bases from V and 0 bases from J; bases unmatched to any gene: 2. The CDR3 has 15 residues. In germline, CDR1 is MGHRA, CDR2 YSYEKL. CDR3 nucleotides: TGCGCCAGCAGCCAGGGGACAGTTAGCAATCAGCCCCAGCATTTT. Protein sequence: CASSQGTVSNQPQHF.

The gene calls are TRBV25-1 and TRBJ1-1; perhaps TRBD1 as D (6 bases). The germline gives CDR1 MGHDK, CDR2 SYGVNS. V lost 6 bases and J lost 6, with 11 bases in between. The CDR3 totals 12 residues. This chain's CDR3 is CASRGGNPEAFF. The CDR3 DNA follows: TGTGCCAGCAGAGGGGGAAACCCTGAAGCTTTCTTT.

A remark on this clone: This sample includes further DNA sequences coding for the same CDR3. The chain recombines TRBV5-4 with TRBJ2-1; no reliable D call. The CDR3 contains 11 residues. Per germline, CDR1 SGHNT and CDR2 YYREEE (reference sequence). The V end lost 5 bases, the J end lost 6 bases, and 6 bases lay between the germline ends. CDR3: CASSLSNEQFF. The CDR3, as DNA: TGTGCCAGCAGTTTATCCAATGAGCAGTTCTTC. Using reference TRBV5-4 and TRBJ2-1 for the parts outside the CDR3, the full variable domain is ETGVTQSPTHLIKTRGQQVTLRCSSQSGHNTVSWYQQALGQGPQFIFQYYREEENGRGNFPPRFSGLQFPNYSSELNVNALELDDSALYLCASSLSNEQFFGPGTRLTVL.

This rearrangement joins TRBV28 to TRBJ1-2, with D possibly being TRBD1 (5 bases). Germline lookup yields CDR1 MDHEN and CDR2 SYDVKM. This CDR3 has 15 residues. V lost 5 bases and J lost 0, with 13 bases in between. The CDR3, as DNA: TGTGCCAGCAGTGAATCGGGACGAGCTAACTATGGCTACACCTTC. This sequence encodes CASSESGRANYGYTF.

CDR3 amino acids: CASGETQYF. CDR3 DNA: TGTGCCAGTGGAGAGACCCAGTACTTC. The chain combines TRBV7-9 with TRBJ2-5; D gene unclear. CDR3 length: 9 residues. Germline loops: CDR1 SEHNR, CDR2 FQNEAQ (reference sequence). V lost 9 bases, J lost 4 bases, and 3 bases lay in between.

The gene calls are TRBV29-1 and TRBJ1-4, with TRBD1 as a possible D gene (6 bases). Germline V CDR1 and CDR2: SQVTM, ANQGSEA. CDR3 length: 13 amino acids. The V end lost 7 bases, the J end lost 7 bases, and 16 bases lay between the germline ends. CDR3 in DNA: TGCAGCGCCTATGTACAGGGCGGTGAAAAACTGTTTTTT. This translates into CSAYVQGGEKLFF. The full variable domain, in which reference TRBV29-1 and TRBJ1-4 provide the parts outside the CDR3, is SAVISQKPSRDICQRGTSLTIQCQVDSQVTMMFWYRQQPGQSLTLIATANQGSEATYESGFVIDKFPISRPNLTFSTLTVSNMSPEDSSIYLCSAYVQGGEKLFFGSGTQLSVL.

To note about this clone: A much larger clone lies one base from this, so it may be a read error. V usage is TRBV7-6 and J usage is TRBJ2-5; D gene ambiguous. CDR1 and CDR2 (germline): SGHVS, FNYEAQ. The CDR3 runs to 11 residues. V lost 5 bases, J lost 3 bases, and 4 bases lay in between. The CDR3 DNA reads TGTGCCAGCAGCGTAGAAGAGACCCAGTACTTC. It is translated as CASSVEETQYF.

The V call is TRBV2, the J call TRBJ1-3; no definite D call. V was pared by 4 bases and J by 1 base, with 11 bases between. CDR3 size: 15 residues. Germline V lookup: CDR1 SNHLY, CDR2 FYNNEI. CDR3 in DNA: TGTGCCAGCAGTGTTCCCTCTCCTTCTGGAAACACCATATATTTT. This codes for CASSVPSPSGNTIYF.

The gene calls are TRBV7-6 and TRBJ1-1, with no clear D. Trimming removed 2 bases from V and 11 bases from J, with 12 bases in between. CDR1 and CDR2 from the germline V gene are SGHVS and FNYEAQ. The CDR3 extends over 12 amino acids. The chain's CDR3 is CASSLSRVAAFF. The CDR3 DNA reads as TGTGCCAGCAGCTTATCCCGGGTCGCCGCTTTCTTT.